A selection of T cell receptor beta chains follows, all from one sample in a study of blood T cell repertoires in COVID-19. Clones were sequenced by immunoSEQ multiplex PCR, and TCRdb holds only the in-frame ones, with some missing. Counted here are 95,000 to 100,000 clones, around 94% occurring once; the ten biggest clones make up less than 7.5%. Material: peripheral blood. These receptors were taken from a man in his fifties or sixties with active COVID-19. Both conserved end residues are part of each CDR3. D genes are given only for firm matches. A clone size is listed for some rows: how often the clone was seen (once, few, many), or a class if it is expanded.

CDR3 protein: CAISGPASGANTGELFF; CDR3 DNA: TGTGCCATCAGTGGGCCGGCCAGCGGGGCGAACACCGGGGAGCTGTTTTTT; CDR3 length: 17; V gene: TRBV10-3; D gene: TRBD2; clone size: NA; J gene: TRBJ2-2
CDR3 protein: CASEDRQGGEKLFF; CDR3 DNA: TGTGCCAGCGAAGATAGACAGGGCGGCGAAAAACTGTTTTTT; CDR3 length: 14; V gene: TRBV21-1; D gene: NA; clone size: NA; J gene: TRBJ1-4
CDR3 protein: CASSLETGNTEAFF; CDR3 DNA: TGTGCCAGCAGCTTAGAAACGGGGAACACTGAAGCTTTCTTT; CDR3 length: 14; V gene: TRBV11-2; D gene: NA; clone size: NA; J gene: TRBJ1-1
CDR3 protein: CASSQGPGRGDYGYTF; CDR3 DNA: TGCGCCAGCAGCCAAGGGCCAGGTAGGGGCGACTATGGCTACACCTTC; CDR3 length: 16; V gene: TRBV4-1; D gene: NA; clone size: NA; J gene: TRBJ1-2
CDR3 protein: CASSYGTSGSGEQYF; CDR3 DNA: TGTGCCAGCAGTTACGGGACTAGCGGGAGCGGGGAGCAGTACTTC; CDR3 length: 15; V gene: TRBV6-5; D gene: TRBD2; clone size: NA; J gene: TRBJ2-7
CDR3 protein: CASSQVAGTGGTEAFF; CDR3 DNA: TGTGCCAGCAGCCAAGTAGCCGGGACAGGGGGCACTGAAGCTTTCTTT; CDR3 length: 16; V gene: TRBV3-1/TRBV3-2; D gene: TRBD1; clone size: NA; J gene: TRBJ1-1
CDR3 protein: CASSPGWRGQETQYF; CDR3 DNA: TGTGCCAGTTCTCCTGGTTGGCGGGGTCAAGAGACCCAGTACTTC; CDR3 length: 15; V gene: TRBV19; D gene: NA; clone size: NA; J gene: TRBJ2-5
CDR3 protein: CASSEAASGRREQFF; CDR3 DNA: TGTGCCAGCAGTGAAGCGGCTAGCGGGAGAAGGGAGCAGTTCTTC; CDR3 length: 15; V gene: TRBV6-1; D gene: TRBD2; clone size: NA; J gene: TRBJ2-1
CDR3 protein: CASSLDRRATNEKLFF; CDR3 DNA: TGTGCCAGCTCACTGGACAGGAGGGCAACTAATGAAAAACTGTTTTTT; CDR3 length: 16; V gene: TRBV18; D gene: TRBD1; clone size: NA; J gene: TRBJ1-4
CDR3 protein: CASSDGNQPQHF; CDR3 DNA: TGTGCCAGCTCAGACGGGAATCAGCCCCAGCATTTT; CDR3 length: 12; V gene: TRBV18; D gene: NA; clone size: NA; J gene: TRBJ1-5
CDR3 protein: CASLDRDRYGYTF; CDR3 DNA: TGTGCCAGTCTCGACAGGGACCGCTATGGCTACACCTTC; CDR3 length: 13; V gene: TRBV19; D gene: TRBD1; clone size: NA; J gene: TRBJ1-2
CDR3 protein: CASSLRENTEAFF; CDR3 DNA: TGTGCCAGCAGTTTGCGAGAGAACACTGAAGCTTTCTTT; CDR3 length: 13; V gene: TRBV27; D gene: NA; clone size: NA; J gene: TRBJ1-1
CDR3 protein: CASSLETGAGYTF; CDR3 DNA: TGTGCCAGCAGTTTGGAGACAGGGGCTGGCTACACCTTC; CDR3 length: 13; V gene: TRBV27; D gene: TRBD1; clone size: NA; J gene: TRBJ1-2
CDR3 protein: CASALDGAAGELFF; CDR3 DNA: TGTGCCAGCGCCCTGGATGGGGCGGCCGGGGAGCTGTTTTTT; CDR3 length: 14; V gene: TRBV5-5; D gene: NA; clone size: NA; J gene: TRBJ2-2
CDR3 protein: CASSLSGGFLETQYF; CDR3 DNA: TGTGCCAGCAGTTTATCAGGGGGGTTCTTAGAGACCCAGTACTTC; CDR3 length: 15; V gene: TRBV28; D gene: NA; clone size: once; J gene: TRBJ2-5
CDR3 protein: CASSRELAGVGEQYF; CDR3 DNA: TGCGCCAGCAGCCGTGAACTAGCGGGAGTTGGCGAGCAGTACTTC; CDR3 length: 15; V gene: TRBV5-1; D gene: TRBD2; clone size: once; J gene: TRBJ2-7
CDR3 protein: CASSFLNLQVSTDTQYF; CDR3 DNA: TGTGCCAGCAGCTTCCTAAACCTTCAGGTTAGCACAGATACGCAGTATTTT; CDR3 length: 17; V gene: TRBV7-9; D gene: NA; clone size: once; J gene: TRBJ2-3
CDR3 protein: CASSSRQGFGNTIYF; CDR3 DNA: TGTGCCAGCAGCTCCCGTCAGGGGTTTGGAAACACCATATATTTT; CDR3 length: 15; V gene: TRBV11-2; D gene: NA; clone size: NA; J gene: TRBJ1-3
CDR3 protein: CASSGRVRTEAFF; CDR3 DNA: TGCGCCAGCAGTGGGAGGGTTCGGACTGAAGCTTTCTTT; CDR3 length: 13; V gene: TRBV10-2; D gene: NA; clone size: NA; J gene: TRBJ1-1
CDR3 protein: CASSEGAQTYGYTF; CDR3 DNA: TGCGCCAGCAGCGAGGGCGCGCAGACCTATGGCTACACCTTC; CDR3 length: 14; V gene: TRBV5-1; D gene: NA; clone size: NA; J gene: TRBJ1-2
CDR3 protein: CASSQGTSGTYEQYF; CDR3 DNA: TGTGCCAGCAGCCAGGGGACTAGCGGAACCTACGAGCAGTACTTC; CDR3 length: 15; V gene: TRBV4-2; D gene: TRBD2; clone size: once; J gene: TRBJ2-7
CDR3 protein: CASSISEGNTIYF; CDR3 DNA: TGTGCCAGCAGCATATCAGAAGGAAACACCATATATTTT; CDR3 length: 13; V gene: TRBV11-3; D gene: NA; clone size: NA; J gene: TRBJ1-3
CDR3 protein: CASSETRQRRSPLHF; CDR3 DNA: TGTGCCAGCAGTGAAACGAGACAACGAAGGTCACCCCTCCACTTT; CDR3 length: 15; V gene: TRBV6-1; D gene: NA; clone size: NA; J gene: TRBJ1-6
CDR3 protein: CASSLPQVGYGSGYTF; CDR3 DNA: TGTGCCAGCAGTTTACCCCAGGTTGGGTACGGGAGTGGCTACACCTTC; CDR3 length: 16; V gene: TRBV28; D gene: NA; clone size: NA; J gene: TRBJ1-2
CDR3 protein: CASSELGQGAAEAFF; CDR3 DNA: TGTGCCAGCAGTGAATTAGGACAGGGGGCTGCTGAAGCTTTCTTT; CDR3 length: 15; V gene: TRBV2; D gene: TRBD1; clone size: NA; J gene: TRBJ1-1
CDR3 protein: CAWSGGDRNQSPLHF; CDR3 DNA: TGTGCCTGGAGTGGGGGGGACAGGAACCAGTCACCCCTCCACTTT; CDR3 length: 15; V gene: TRBV30; D gene: TRBD1; clone size: NA; J gene: TRBJ1-6
CDR3 protein: CASRGAGGEQYF; CDR3 DNA: TGTGCCAGCAGGGGCGCAGGAGGCGAGCAGTACTTC; CDR3 length: 12; V gene: TRBV28; D gene: NA; clone size: once; J gene: TRBJ2-7
CDR3 protein: CASRLAGGSSYEQYF; CDR3 DNA: TGTGCCAGCAGATTAGCGGGAGGCAGCTCCTACGAGCAGTACTTC; CDR3 length: 15; V gene: TRBV27; D gene: TRBD2; clone size: NA; J gene: TRBJ2-7
CDR3 protein: CASTRTGYGYTF; CDR3 DNA: TGTGCCAGCACCAGGACAGGGTATGGCTACACCTTC; CDR3 length: 12; V gene: TRBV5-6; D gene: TRBD1; clone size: NA; J gene: TRBJ1-2
CDR3 protein: CASTSRGTSGSQGNEQFF; CDR3 DNA: TGTGCCAGCACCTCTCGGGGGACTAGCGGGAGTCAGGGGAATGAGCAGTTCTTC; CDR3 length: 18; V gene: TRBV7-2; D gene: TRBD2; clone size: NA; J gene: TRBJ2-1
CDR3 protein: CASSLVLRRERVSYEQYF; CDR3 DNA: TGTGCCAGCAGCTTAGTTTTAAGACGGGAGCGGGTATCCTACGAGCAGTACTTC; CDR3 length: 18; V gene: TRBV7-8; D gene: NA; clone size: once; J gene: TRBJ2-7
CDR3 protein: CASSSTWGLAGLEQFF; CDR3 DNA: TGTGCCAGCAGCTCCACCTGGGGACTAGCGGGACTCGAGCAGTTCTTC; CDR3 length: 16; V gene: TRBV7-2; D gene: TRBD2; clone size: NA; J gene: TRBJ2-1
CDR3 protein: CASVDGYTF; CDR3 DNA: TGTGCCAGCGTCGATGGCTACACCTTC; CDR3 length: 9; V gene: TRBV11-3; D gene: NA; clone size: NA; J gene: TRBJ1-2
CDR3 protein: CASSFGQGSEKLFF; CDR3 DNA: TGCGCCAGCAGCTTTGGACAGGGTTCTGAAAAACTGTTTTTT; CDR3 length: 14; V gene: TRBV5-1; D gene: TRBD1; clone size: once; J gene: TRBJ1-4
CDR3 protein: CASSPGGGANVLTF; CDR3 DNA: TGTGCCAGCAGCCCAGGGGGTGGGGCCAACGTCCTGACTTTC; CDR3 length: 14; V gene: TRBV6-2/TRBV6-3; D gene: TRBD1; clone size: few; J gene: TRBJ2-6
CDR3 protein: CASSSGQGSHQPQHF; CDR3 DNA: TGTGCCAGCAGCAGCGGACAGGGAAGTCATCAGCCCCAGCATTTT; CDR3 length: 15; V gene: TRBV7-9; D gene: TRBD1; clone size: NA; J gene: TRBJ1-5
CDR3 protein: CASSQGGLTSHHEQYF; CDR3 DNA: TGCGCCAGCAGCCAAGGGGGGCTGACTAGCCACCACGAGCAGTACTTC; CDR3 length: 16; V gene: TRBV4-1; D gene: NA; clone size: NA; J gene: TRBJ2-7
CDR3 protein: CASSLDNMNTEAFF; CDR3 DNA: TGTGCCAGCAGCTTAGACAACATGAACACTGAAGCTTTCTTT; CDR3 length: 14; V gene: TRBV11-2; D gene: NA; clone size: NA; J gene: TRBJ1-1
CDR3 protein: CASSPSPGQRETQYF; CDR3 DNA: TGTGCCAGCAGTCCCAGTCCAGGGCAACGGGAGACCCAGTACTTC; CDR3 length: 15; V gene: TRBV28; D gene: NA; clone size: NA; J gene: TRBJ2-5
CDR3 protein: CASSHGTTEGEQFF; CDR3 DNA: TGTGCCAGCAGCCACGGCACTACGGAGGGTGAGCAGTTCTTC; CDR3 length: 14; V gene: TRBV4-2; D gene: NA; clone size: NA; J gene: TRBJ2-1
CDR3 protein: CAWLTRGERGNTIYF; CDR3 DNA: TGTGCCTGGCTTACCCGTGGGGAGCGTGGAAACACCATATATTTT; CDR3 length: 15; V gene: TRBV30; D gene: NA; clone size: NA; J gene: TRBJ1-3
CDR3 protein: CASSQREGGGTDTQYF; CDR3 DNA: TGTGCCAGCAGCCAGAGGGAGGGGGGGGGCACAGATACGCAGTATTTT; CDR3 length: 16; V gene: TRBV11-2; D gene: NA; clone size: NA; J gene: TRBJ2-3
CDR3 protein: CAWGTGAPGELFF; CDR3 DNA: TGTGCCTGGGGGACAGGGGCCCCCGGGGAGCTGTTTTTT; CDR3 length: 13; V gene: TRBV30; D gene: TRBD1; clone size: NA; J gene: TRBJ2-2
CDR3 protein: CASSYDGGGPEAFF; CDR3 DNA: TGTGCCAGCAGTTACGACGGGGGGGGGCCGGAAGCTTTCTTT; CDR3 length: 14; V gene: TRBV6-5; D gene: NA; clone size: NA; J gene: TRBJ1-1
CDR3 protein: CSASPVTEAFF; CDR3 DNA: TGCAGTGCTAGTCCGGTAACTGAAGCTTTCTTT; CDR3 length: 11; V gene: TRBV20-1; D gene: NA; clone size: NA; J gene: TRBJ1-1
CDR3 protein: CASSPTGMADTQYF; CDR3 DNA: TGTGCCAGCAGCCCAACGGGGATGGCAGATACGCAGTATTTT; CDR3 length: 14; V gene: TRBV7-9; D gene: NA; clone size: NA; J gene: TRBJ2-3
CDR3 protein: CASSIMAGNQPQHF; CDR3 DNA: TGTGCCAGTAGTATTATGGCAGGCAATCAGCCCCAGCATTTT; CDR3 length: 14; V gene: TRBV19; D gene: NA; clone size: few; J gene: TRBJ1-5
CDR3 protein: CASSLTPSTGGYGYTF; CDR3 DNA: TGTGCCAGCAGCTTAACTCCGTCGACAGGGGGGTATGGCTACACCTTC; CDR3 length: 16; V gene: TRBV7-3; D gene: TRBD1; clone size: NA; J gene: TRBJ1-2